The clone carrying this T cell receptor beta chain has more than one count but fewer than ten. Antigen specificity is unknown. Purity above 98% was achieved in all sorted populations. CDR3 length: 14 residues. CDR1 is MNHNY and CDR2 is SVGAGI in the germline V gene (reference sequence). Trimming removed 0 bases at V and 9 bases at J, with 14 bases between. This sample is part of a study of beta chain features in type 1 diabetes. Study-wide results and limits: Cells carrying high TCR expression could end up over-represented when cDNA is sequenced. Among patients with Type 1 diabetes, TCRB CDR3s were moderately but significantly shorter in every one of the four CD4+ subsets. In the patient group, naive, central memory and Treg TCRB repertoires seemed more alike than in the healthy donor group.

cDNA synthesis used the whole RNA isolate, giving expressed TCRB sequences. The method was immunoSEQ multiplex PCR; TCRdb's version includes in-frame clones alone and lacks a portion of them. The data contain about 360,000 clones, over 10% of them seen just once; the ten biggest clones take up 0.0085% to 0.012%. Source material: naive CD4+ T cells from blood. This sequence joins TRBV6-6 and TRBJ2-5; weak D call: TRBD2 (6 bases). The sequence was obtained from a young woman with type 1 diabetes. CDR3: CASSYSLGGGAQYF. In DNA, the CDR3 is TGTGCCAGCAGTTACTCGCTCGGTGGCGGGGCCCAGTACTTC.